Each of the 10 T cell receptor beta chains below was sequenced from the same sample in a study of cytomegalovirus exposure and HLA in healthy donors. PCR was performed using 60 Vbeta and 13 Jbeta primers. Sequencing was performed with immunoSEQ multiplex PCR; in TCRdb, only in-frame clones are kept and a portion is missing. Found here are 130,000 to 150,000 clones, roughly four fifths of them singletons; the top ten hold under 3%. The sample taken for sequencing was PBMCs. The receptors stem from a middle-aged man in good health and CMV-seropositive.

The chain uses TRBV10-1 and TRBJ2-1; 8 bases align to TRBD2. Germline-derived CDR1 and CDR2 are WNHNN and SYGVQD (reference sequence). This CDR3 contains 14 residues. J gave up 7 bases and V 4 bases, and 6 bases lay outside the gene matches. CDR3 nucleotide sequence: TGCGCCAGCAGTGTTAGCGGGACAAGGAATGAGCAGTTCTTC. This gives the protein CASSVSGTRNEQFF.

V is TRBV29-1 and J is TRBJ2-5; maybe TRBD2 (7 bases). Germline V gives CDR1 SQVTM, CDR2 ANQGSEA. With 7 bases removed from V and 5 bases from J, the gap between germline ends came to 20 bases. The CDR3 runs to 14 residues. CDR3 loop: CSGTPGGAYETQYF. CDR3 in DNA: TGCAGCGGGACCCCGGGGGGCGCTTATGAGACCCAGTACTTC. Using reference TRBV29-1 and TRBJ2-5 for the parts outside the CDR3, the full variable domain is SAVISQKPSRDICQRGTSLTIQCQVDSQVTMMFWYRQQPGQSLTLIATANQGSEATYESGFVIDKFPISRPNLTFSTLTVSNMSPEDSSIYLCSGTPGGAYETQYFGPGTRLLVL.

This chain uses TRBV5-4 with TRBJ1-2, with D hard to call. The CDR3 is made up of 12 amino acids. The ends were cut back, 3 bases at V and 7 bases at J, with 10 bases in the middle. Germline CDR1 and CDR2: SGHNT and YYREEE (reference sequence). The DNA of the CDR3 is TGTGCCAGCAGCTCCCGATGGGCTGGCTACACCTTC. Translating it yields CASSSRWAGYTF.

The gene calls are TRBV6-5 and TRBJ2-2, with a tentative D call TRBD2 (6 bases). The CDR3 totals 16 residues. CDR1 and CDR2 (germline): MNHEY, SVGAGI. V lost 2 bases to trimming and J lost 5 bases, with 15 bases between them. The CDR3 region has the DNA TGTGCCAGCAGTTACAATCGACGACTAGGAACCGGGGAGCTGTTTTTT. Protein product: CASSYNRRLGTGELFF.

V and J are TRBV10-3 and TRBJ2-1, with TRBD2 as a possible D gene (6 bases). CDR1 and CDR2 from the germline V gene are ENHRY and SYGVKD. CDR3 length: 13 residues. V dropped 6 bases and J dropped 8 bases, with 14 bases sitting between them. The DNA for the CDR3 is TGTGCCATCAGAGAGGGAGAGCGGGATGAGCAGTTCTTC. Translating it yields CAIREGERDEQFF.

This clone was counted once. In DNA, the CDR3 is TGTGCCAGCAGTGAACGGGAGAACACTGAAGCTTTCTTT. It translates to CASSERENTEAFF. This chain uses TRBV2 with TRBJ1-1; D ambiguous. The CDR3 has 13 residues. Per germline, CDR1 SNHLY and CDR2 FYNNEI. With 2 bases removed from V and 1 base from J, the gap between germline ends came to 5 bases.

The genes are TRBV10-1 and TRBJ2-1; 14 bases agree with TRBD2. V shed 3 bases and J 8 bases; nucleotides not matched to a gene: 6. Germline V lookup: CDR1 WNHNN, CDR2 SYGVQD (reference sequence). The CDR3 runs to 16 residues. The CDR3 DNA reads TGCGCCAGCAGTGACCCCGGGACTAGCGGGAGTTATGAGCAGTTCTTC. Amino acid sequence: CASSDPGTSGSYEQFF.

The chain employs TRBV4-1 and TRBJ1-1; the D is unclear. Germline V gene sequence: CDR1 MGHRA, CDR2 YSYEKL. Trimming stripped 4 bases from V and 5 bases from J, with 17 bases between. This CDR3 is built from 15 residues. The CDR3 region has the DNA TGCGCCAGCAGCCCGCCACGGTACGCTGAAACTGAAGCTTTCTTT. Protein: CASSPPRYAETEAFF.

CDR3 region: CASTRLRRQETQYF. Here the CDR3 DNA reads TGCGCCAGCACTAGGCTGAGACGCCAAGAGACCCAGTACTTC. The V gene is TRBV5-1, the J gene TRBJ2-5; D is ambiguous. Trimming stripped 6 bases from V and 1 base from J, with 13 bases between. Germline CDR1 is SGHRS and CDR2 is YFSETQ. The CDR3 has 14 amino acids.

The chain carries TRBV25-1 and TRBJ1-5; 7 positions match TRBD1. CDR3 size: 14 residues. J was trimmed by 4 bases and V by 5 bases; bases with no gene match: 5. Germline CDR1 is MGHDK and CDR2 is SYGVNS. The CDR3 DNA follows: TGTGCCAGCAGTTGGACAGGTTCAAATCAGCCCCAGCATTTT. Residues: CASSWTGSNQPQHF.